Given below is one T cell receptor (beta chain) in context. The target antigen is unknown. The source of the sample is a study of PD-L1 blockade in urothelial cancer. Study details: After treatment start, blood was analyzed at 3 weeks (second dose) and at 6 weeks. The study recovered a median of approximately 150,000 T cells per blood sample. Overall study results and limits: Lower pretreatment blood TCR clonality, under the median, predicted better survival, researchers reported.

Per the germline V gene, CDR1 is MNHNS and CDR2 is SASEGT. The CDR3 has 15 amino acids. V gave up 6 bases and J gave up 3 bases; unmatched junction bases: 6. Pretreatment sampling and on-treatment sampling together yielded between 1 and 8 samples for each patient. Produced via immunoSEQ multiplex PCR; TCRdb's table is partial and in-frame only. The sample lists tens of thousands of clones; about four fifths were seen once. The source of this sequence is a man between 65 and 80 years old with urothelial cancer. This specimen consisted of PBMCs, obtained around atezolizumab (anti-PD-L1) treatment. The J gene is TRBJ1-2, the V gene TRBV6-1; 11 bases fit TRBD1. In nucleotides, the CDR3 is TGTGCCAGCAGGACCGGGACAGGGGGTTACTATGGCTACACCTTC. Protein: CASRTGTGGYYGYTF.